These 26 T cell receptor beta chains originate from one sample sequenced in a study of blood T cell repertoires in COVID-19. Sequencing was performed with immunoSEQ multiplex PCR; in TCRdb, only in-frame clones are kept and a portion is missing. Here the sample spans about 670,000 clones, 70% to 90% being singletons. The sequencing sample was made of peripheral blood. Receptors originate from a woman aged 18 to 35 with acute or convalescent COVID-19.

With respect to this clone: At the DNA level, this CDR3 is encoded by other sequences in the same sample as well. The chain recombines TRBV11-2 with TRBJ2-7; D call uncertain. Germline CDR1 and CDR2: SGHAT and FQNNGV. CDR3 length: 12 residues. V was shortened by 5 bases and J by 2 bases, with 7 bases between the two germline ends. The CDR3 region is CASSLGAYEQYF. The CDR3 DNA reads TGTGCCAGCAGCCTGGGCGCCTACGAGCAGTACTTC. The whole variable domain, filled in from reference TRBV11-2 and TRBJ2-7, reads EAGVAQSPRYKIIEKRQSVAFWCNPISGHATLYWYQQILGQGPKLLIQFQNNGVVDDSQLPKDRFSAERLKGVDSTLKIQPAKLEDSAVYLCASSLGAYEQYFGPGTRLTVT.

This clone was found once. The chain joins TRBV18 to TRBJ2-7; 8 nucleotides align to TRBD1. The germline V gene has CDR1 KGHSH and CDR2 LQKENI. With 3 bases clipped from V and 3 bases from J, the junction kept 7 bases outside the gene matches. CDR3 length equals 15 residues. The CDR3 DNA is TGTGCCAGCTCACCCCCGGGACAGGAATTCTACGAGCAGTACTTC. Protein product: CASSPPGQEFYEQYF. The full variable domain, in which reference TRBV18 and TRBJ2-7 provide the parts outside the CDR3, is NAGVMQNPRHLVRRRGQEARLRCSPMKGHSHVYWYRQLPEEGLKFMVYLQKENIIDESGMPKERFSAEFPKEGPSILRIQQVVRGDSAAYFCASSPPGQEFYEQYFGPGTRLTVT.

This rearrangement joins TRBV25-1 to TRBJ1-2; tentative D call: TRBD1 (5 bases). The length of the CDR3 is 14 residues. Germline V gene data show CDR1 as MGHDK and CDR2 as SYGVNS. Trimming took off 1 base at V and 8 bases at J, with 14 bases between the two ends. The DNA of the CDR3 is TGTGCCAGCAGTGAATCGGGCCGGGGGGACGGCTACACCTTC. As protein: CASSESGRGDGYTF.

V and J are TRBV30 and TRBJ1-5; D is unresolved. The germline V gene has CDR1 GTSNPN and CDR2 SVGIG (reference sequence). The V and J ends lost 0 bases and 5 bases respectively, with 8 bases between them. This CDR3 has 13 residues. CDR3 sequence reads: CAWSVSRDQPQHF. In DNA form, the CDR3 reads TGTGCCTGGAGTGTATCACGGGATCAGCCCCAGCATTTT.

This clone occurred a few times. This chain connects TRBV6-5 to TRBJ1-2, with D possibly matching TRBD1 (5 bases). Germline CDR1 reads MNHEY; CDR2 reads SVGAGI. This CDR3 spans 15 amino acids. V lost 5 bases, J lost 0 bases, and 13 bases lay in between. CDR3 in amino acids: CASSPRQNANYGYTF. In DNA, the CDR3 is TGTGCCAGCAGTCCTCGACAGAACGCTAACTATGGCTACACCTTC.

The chain employs TRBV4-1 and TRBJ2-3; 10 nucleotides align to TRBD2. CDR3 length: 15 residues. Germline-derived CDR1 and CDR2 are MGHRA and YSYEKL. V trimming: 1 base; J trimming: 8 bases; junction bases outside the gene matches: 6. The CDR3 DNA reads TGCGCCAGCAGCCAAGGAGTAGCGGGGGGTGGTACGCAGTATTTT. Translating it yields CASSQGVAGGGTQYF.

This rearrangement joins TRBV7-2 to TRBJ1-5, with 9 bases aligning to TRBD1. In germline, CDR1 is SGHTA, CDR2 FQGNSA. V shed 4 bases and J 3 bases; nucleotides not matched to a gene: 10. The CDR3 contains 17 residues. CDR3 coding DNA: TGTGCCAGCAGCTCTTTCCGGGACAGGGCTTTCAATCAGCCCCAGCATTTT. This sequence encodes CASSSFRDRAFNQPQHF. Using reference TRBV7-2 and TRBJ1-5 for the parts outside the CDR3, the full variable domain is GAGVSQSPSNKVTEKGKDVELRCDPISGHTALYWYRQSLGQGLEFLIYFQGNSAPDKSGLPSDRFSAERTGGSVSTLTIQRTQQEDSAVYLCASSSFRDRAFNQPQHFGDGTRLSIL.

This chain connects TRBV3-1 (or the pseudogene TRBV3-2) to TRBJ1-2; no clear D gene. V shed 3 bases and J shed 5 bases, with 7 bases lying between them. The CDR3 is 12 amino acids. CDR1 and CDR2 from the germline V gene are LGHDT and YNNKEL (reference sequence). The chain's CDR3 is CASSQREYGYTF. CDR3 DNA: TGTGCCAGCAGCCAGCGGGAATATGGCTACACCTTC.

The rearrangement links TRBV6-6 to TRBJ2-7, with a possible D match to TRBD2 (5 bases). Trimming cost V 2 bases and J 4 bases, with 15 bases left between them. Germline-derived CDR1 and CDR2 are MNHNY and SVGAGI (reference sequence). The CDR3 has 15 amino acids. CDR3 nucleotides: TGTGCCAGCAGTTACGGGTCGGGGTGGGGATACGAGCAGTACTTC. Amino acids: CASSYGSGWGYEQYF.

The V call is TRBV25-1, the J call TRBJ2-5, with D unclear. Looked up from germline, CDR1 is MGHDK and CDR2 is SYGVNS. This CDR3 is 15 amino acids long. Trimming pared 3 bases from V and 0 bases from J, leaving 11 bases between. The CDR3 is CASSENSGDQETQYF. For the CDR3, the DNA is TGTGCCAGCAGTGAGAACTCAGGTGACCAAGAGACCCAGTACTTC.

This chain connects TRBV4-2 to TRBJ1-5, with D tentatively TRBD1 (5 bases). V was shortened by 6 bases and J by 7 bases, with 16 bases between the two germline ends. The CDR3 is made up of 14 amino acids. Germline CDR1 LGHNA, CDR2 YNFKEQ. CDR3 sequence: CASSQDDAGQPQHF. Here the CDR3 DNA reads TGTGCCAGCAGTCAGGATGACGCAGGGCAGCCCCAGCATTTT.

The V call is TRBV6-5, the J call TRBJ1-5; D possibly corresponds to TRBD1 (5 bases). With 9 bases removed from V and 3 bases from J, the gap between germline ends came to 12 bases. The CDR3 extends over 13 amino acids. Germline V gene data show CDR1 as MNHEY and CDR2 as SVGAGI. In DNA, the CDR3 is TGTGCCAGTAGAACAGGTATCAATCAGCCCCAGCATTTT. It is translated as CASRTGINQPQHF.

V is TRBV10-2 and J is TRBJ1-2, with TRBD1 matching 10 bases. Germline V gives CDR1 WSHSY, CDR2 SAAADI. V lost 5 bases, J lost 4 bases, and 10 bases stayed unmatched. The CDR3 consists of 16 residues. CDR3 nucleotides: TGCGCCAGCAGTTCAGGACAGGGGGGGAAAAGCTATGGCTACACCTTC. The encoded protein is CASSSGQGGKSYGYTF.

V gene TRBV6-5 combines with J gene TRBJ1-2; D uncertain. Germline CDR1 and CDR2: MNHEY and SVGAGI. Between the trimmed V and J ends, which lost 4 bases and 7 bases, there was a span of 13 bases. The CDR3 has 13 amino acids. CDR3 amino acids: CASSSPNVAGYTF. DNA for the CDR3: TGTGCCAGCAGTTCCCCGAACGTAGCTGGCTACACCTTC.

The V and J genes are TRBV7-8 and TRBJ2-3, with 8 bases matching TRBD1. The V gene's germline CDR1 is SGHVS and CDR2 FQNEAQ. The V and J ends lost 5 bases and 5 bases, in that order; junction bases with no gene match: 9. This CDR3 is built from 15 residues. The DNA of the CDR3 is TGTGCCAGCAGCCGAACCAGGGGGCTTGGAGATACGCAGTATTTT. Translation gives CASSRTRGLGDTQYF.

V gene TRBV3-1 (or the pseudogene TRBV3-2) combines with J gene TRBJ2-5; D possibly corresponds to TRBD1 (5 bases). The CDR3 totals 13 residues. Trimming removed 2 bases at V and 8 bases at J, with 12 bases between. Germline CDR1 and CDR2: LGHDT and YNNKEL (reference sequence). The CDR3 spells CASSQMGQGTQYF. The DNA for the CDR3 is TGTGCCAGCAGCCAAATGGGGCAAGGAACCCAGTACTTC.

V usage is TRBV7-3 and J usage is TRBJ1-1; D ambiguous. V lost 3 bases to trimming and J lost 0 bases, with 11 bases between them. This CDR3 has 15 residues. Looked up from germline, CDR1 is SGHTA and CDR2 is FQGTGA. CDR3 sequence (DNA): TGTGCCAGCAGCTTTCCCTATCGCATGAACACTGAAGCTTTCTTT. As protein: CASSFPYRMNTEAFF.

This sequence joins TRBV14 and TRBJ1-1; no reliable D call. The CDR3 totals 14 residues. The V gene's germline CDR1 is SGHDN and CDR2 FVKESK. The V gene lost 4 bases and the J gene lost 5 bases, with 14 bases spanning the gap. The CDR3 sequence is CASSPRELWTEAFF. DNA for the CDR3: TGTGCCAGCAGCCCGAGGGAGTTGTGGACTGAAGCTTTCTTT.

This sequence joins TRBV9 and TRBJ1-2; 8 nucleotides align to TRBD1. The CDR3 spans 14 residues. Germline CDR1 is SGDLS and CDR2 is YYNGEE. V was pared by 4 bases and J by 10 bases, with 12 bases of the junction left unmatched. CDR3 loop: CASSPEDRAAYYTF. The CDR3 region has the DNA TGTGCCAGCAGCCCAGAGGACAGGGCGGCTTACTACACCTTC.

The rearrangement links TRBV9 to TRBJ1-4; D is perhaps TRBD1 (6 bases). Trimming cost V 3 bases and J 6 bases, with 15 bases left between them. The germline CDR1 and CDR2 sequences are SGDLS and YYNGEE. The CDR3 contains 15 residues. The DNA for the CDR3 is TGTGCCAGCAGCGGTCAACAGGGTCAGGATGAAAAACTGTTTTTT. Its protein is CASSGQQGQDEKLFF.

The V call is TRBV20-1, the J call TRBJ2-1; D is unresolved. Germline V gene data show CDR1 as DFQATT and CDR2 as SNEGSKA (reference sequence). The CDR3 runs 11 residues. The V and J ends lost 3 bases and 6 bases respectively, with 6 bases between them. In DNA, the CDR3 is TGCAGTGCTAGTACCGGCAATGAGCAGTTCTTC. The encoded protein is CSASTGNEQFF.

V usage is TRBV6-1 and J usage is TRBJ1-3; D gene unclear. V lost 0 bases and J lost 0, with 6 bases in between. This CDR3 has 15 residues. The germline V gene has CDR1 MNHNS and CDR2 SASEGT. This CDR3 is CASSEAGSSGNTIYF. The CDR3 bases are TGTGCCAGCAGTGAAGCGGGGAGCTCTGGAAACACCATATATTTT.

The chain combines TRBV4-3 with TRBJ1-2; D gene uncertain. This CDR3 has 17 amino acids. CDR1 and CDR2 from the germline V gene are LGHNA and YSLEER. The V gene lost 0 bases and the J gene lost 8 bases, with 22 bases spanning the gap. This chain's CDR3 is CASSQDRSLMNLEGYTF. The CDR3 nucleotides read TGCGCCAGCAGCCAAGATCGAAGCCTTATGAACCTAGAGGGCTACACCTTC.

The chain joins TRBV11-2 to TRBJ2-7, with 7 bases that match TRBD1. Looked up from germline, CDR1 is SGHAT and CDR2 is FQNNGV. Trimming at V came to 4 bases and at J to 2 bases, leaving 8 bases not matched to a gene. This CDR3 is 15 amino acids long. The CDR3 region has the DNA TGTGCCAGCAGCTCTCTGAGGGACAGAGCCTACGAGCAGTACTTC. Its protein product is CASSSLRDRAYEQYF.

The chain is built from TRBV2 and TRBJ1-1; tentative D call: TRBD1 (6 bases). Trimming took off 2 bases at V and 4 bases at J, with 14 bases between the two ends. CDR3 length: 15 amino acids. Germline CDR1 reads SNHLY; CDR2 reads FYNNEI. The CDR3 loop is CASSEYTGSGTEAFF. The CDR3 DNA reads as TGTGCCAGCAGTGAATATACAGGGTCGGGCACTGAAGCTTTCTTT.

The chain links TRBV7-6 to TRBJ2-7, with D possibly being TRBD2 (5 bases). This CDR3 has 15 amino acids. The V gene's germline CDR1 is SGHVS and CDR2 FNYEAQ. Trimming cost V 0 bases and J 3 bases, with 12 bases left between them. The CDR3 sequence: CASSLAFGVYYEQYF. The CDR3 region has the DNA TGTGCCAGCAGCTTAGCTTTCGGGGTCTACTACGAGCAGTACTTC.